These T cell receptor beta chains were read from a single sample in a study of T cell responses to AZD1222 COVID-19 vaccine. Sequenced by immunoSEQ multiplex PCR; TCRdb stores in-frame clones only, minus some. The top ten hold 25% to 30% of the sample, which has around 200,000 clones, around 89% seen once. The sample consisted of peripheral blood, taken 28 days after the second AZD1222 dose. The source is an adult who received the AZD1222 COVID-19 vaccine. Each CDR3 is given with its conserved first and last residue. A D gene is named only where the DNA matches it firmly. The size of a clone is reported for some rows only, either as once, few or many, or as a class for expanded clones.

TRBV30	13	TRBJ1-1	NA	NA	TGTGCCTGGAGTGTACTGGGTGACACTGAAGCTTTCTTT	CAWSVLGDTEAFF
TRBV5-1	14	TRBJ1-5	TRBD1	NA	TGCGCCAGCAGCTGGGGGACAGGAGATCAGCCCCAGCATTTT	CASSWGTGDQPQHF
TRBV9	17	TRBJ1-5	NA	NA	TGTGCCAGCAGCCCTCACCCCGACTTGTTAGGGAATCAGCCCCAGCATTTT	CASSPHPDLLGNQPQHF
TRBV5-6	16	TRBJ2-5	NA	once	TGTGCCAGCAGCTTGAGGGGTAGCGGAGGCGGAGAGACCCAGTACTTC	CASSLRGSGGGETQYF
TRBV14	15	TRBJ2-7	NA	NA	TGTGCCAGCAGCCAAGGACCGAGTGGGAGGTACGAGCAGTACTTC	CASSQGPSGRYEQYF
TRBV7-8	15	TRBJ1-6	NA	NA	TGTGCCAGCAGCTTAGACGGGGGACGCGGATCACCCCTCCACTTT	CASSLDGGRGSPLHF
TRBV18	15	TRBJ1-1	TRBD1	NA	TGTGCCAGCTCACCCGGGACAGGGGGAGTCACTGAAGCTTTCTTT	CASSPGTGGVTEAFF
TRBV27	16	TRBJ2-3	TRBD1	NA	TGTGCCAGCAGTTTCTTTGGGACAGGGGAGTCAGATACGCAGTATTTT	CASSFFGTGESDTQYF
TRBV5-6	16	TRBJ1-2	TRBD1	NA	TGTGCCAGCAGCTTGGCCATGGCAGGGGGGATGGATGGCTACACCTTC	CASSLAMAGGMDGYTF
TRBV7-9	14	TRBJ1-6	NA	NA	TGTGCCAGCAGCTTAGCCGGGGCTAATTCACCCCTCCACTTT	CASSLAGANSPLHF
TRBV6-6	11	TRBJ1-2	NA	once	TGTGCCAGCGTAGGGAACTATGGCTACACCTTC	CASVGNYGYTF
TRBV4-2	15	TRBJ2-1	NA	NA	TGTGCCAGCAGCCAAGAATTGGCTAGTTTCAATGAGCAGTTCTTC	CASSQELASFNEQFF
TRBV6-1	14	TRBJ1-3	NA	few	TGTGCCAGCAGTGAAGGATTCTCTGGAAACACCATATATTTT	CASSEGFSGNTIYF
TRBV7-2	16	TRBJ2-2	TRBD1	NA	TGTGCCAGCAGCCCCATGGGACAGGGTGGGCCCGGGGAGCTGTTTTTT	CASSPMGQGGPGELFF
TRBV28	18	TRBJ1-3	TRBD1	once	TGTGCCAGCAGCCCAGCTGGGACAGGGGGTTTCTCTGGAAACACCATATATTTT	CASSPAGTGGFSGNTIYF
TRBV4-2	19	TRBJ2-2	NA	few	TGTGCCAGCAGCCAAGATGACGGCGGGTATAAAACGAACACCGGGGAGCTGTTTTTT	CASSQDDGGYKTNTGELFF